The 10 T cell receptor beta chains presented below share a single source sample, sequenced in a study of blood T cell repertoires in COVID-19. Clones were sequenced by immunoSEQ multiplex PCR, and TCRdb holds only the in-frame ones, with some missing. The sample includes 140,000 or so clones, about 82% seen only once; the top ten take about 6.1%. The sequenced sample was PBMCs or T cells enriched from blood (not recorded which). Source of these receptors: a woman aged 40-49 years who had recovered from COVID-19.

The J gene is TRBJ2-1, the V gene TRBV3-1 (or the pseudogene TRBV3-2), with 8 bases matching TRBD2. V trimming: 4 bases; J trimming: 8 bases; junction bases outside the gene matches: 7. The CDR3 length is 14 residues. Germline CDR1 LGHDT, CDR2 YNNKEL (reference sequence). CDR3 protein: CASSPNPTSDEQFF. The CDR3 DNA reads as TGTGCCAGCAGCCCGAACCCGACTAGCGATGAGCAGTTCTTC.

The V and J genes are TRBV10-3 and TRBJ2-6; D may be TRBD2 (5 bases). CDR1 and CDR2 (germline): ENHRY, SYGVKD. This CDR3 region has 14 residues. The V gene lost 6 bases and the J gene lost 2 bases, with 8 bases spanning the gap. CDR3 DNA: TGTGCCATCAGGGGAGATCCTGGGGCCAACGTCCTGACTTTC. Encoded protein: CAIRGDPGANVLTF.

This clone was recorded at least ten times. The junction and the germline gene differ at one end; a read error may be behind it. The gene calls are TRBV11-3 and TRBJ2-3; 12 nucleotides align to TRBD2. CDR1 and CDR2 (germline): SGHNT, YENEEA. The CDR3 loop spans 13 amino acids. CDR3 DNA: TGTGCCAGCAGCTCCTTGGGACTAGCGGGTGTTATCTTT. Translating gives CASSSLGLAGVIF.

The CDR3 sequence: CASSGGLGGEQFF. CDR3 nucleotide sequence: TGTGCCAGCAGCGGAGGACTAGGAGGTGAGCAGTTCTTC. The gene calls are TRBV9 and TRBJ2-1; TRBD2 matches at 7 bases. The CDR3 sequence is 13 residues long. J lost 9 bases, V lost 3 bases, and 6 bases had no gene match. CDR1 SGDLS and CDR2 YYNGEE come from the germline V gene.

Here the CDR3 reads CASSSGLTSGGFRADTQYF. The CDR3 DNA reads as TGTGCCAGCAGCTCCGGCCTGACTAGCGGGGGCTTTAGGGCAGATACGCAGTATTTT. The rearrangement uses TRBV5-8 and TRBJ2-3, with 12 bases identical to TRBD2. Trimming cost V 3 bases and J 4 bases; bases outside gene matches: 15. CDR3 length: 19 residues. The germline V gene has CDR1 SGHTS and CDR2 YDEGEE.

The V gene is TRBV30, the J gene TRBJ2-7; 13 positions match TRBD2. The CDR3 loop spans 14 amino acids. Germline loops: CDR1 GTSNPN, CDR2 SVGIG (reference sequence). The V gene end was trimmed by 4 bases and the J gene end by 3 bases; junction bases not matched to a gene: 3. The CDR3 here is CAWTGTSGNYEQYF. CDR3 nucleotides: TGTGCCTGGACCGGGACTAGCGGGAACTACGAGCAGTACTTC.

The J gene is TRBJ2-5, the V gene TRBV25-1; 7 bases are a match to TRBD2. V lost 7 bases, J lost 0 bases, and 14 bases stayed unmatched. The CDR3 contains 17 residues. Germline CDR1 is MGHDK and CDR2 is SYGVNS. The CDR3 loop is CASTEGRGREHQETQYF. The CDR3 nucleotides read TGTGCCAGCACTGAGGGGAGGGGACGGGAGCACCAAGAGACCCAGTACTTC.

V usage is TRBV3-1 (or the pseudogene TRBV3-2) and J usage is TRBJ2-3; 7 bases align to TRBD2. Per germline, CDR1 LGHDT and CDR2 YNNKEL (reference sequence). The CDR3 is 16 amino acids. Unmatched junction bases numbered 14, after V lost 9 bases and J lost 2 bases. This CDR3 reads CASSTSASGLTDTQYF. The CDR3 DNA reads as TGTGCCAGTTCTACTTCGGCTAGCGGACTCACAGATACGCAGTATTTT.

The chain links TRBV18 to TRBJ1-6; TRBD1 agrees at 7 bases. Trimming removed 6 bases from V and 13 bases from J; junction bases left unmatched: 12. The CDR3 sequence is 14 residues long. Per the germline V gene, CDR1 is KGHSH and CDR2 is LQKENI. CDR3 loop: CASSSVQGSSPLHF. The CDR3 bases are TGTGCCAGCTCTTCGGTACAGGGGAGTTCTCCCCTCCACTTT.

The V and J genes are TRBV2 and TRBJ2-7, with 9 bases matching TRBD2. The CDR3 is 16 amino acids. Germline V CDR1 and CDR2: SNHLY, FYNNEI. The V gene end was trimmed by 5 bases and the J gene end by 1 base; junction bases not matched to a gene: 9. For the CDR3, the DNA is TGTGCCAGCAGTACCATAGCGGGAGTTAATTCCTACGAGCAGTACTTC. Translated, it gives CASSTIAGVNSYEQYF.